This TCR beta chain was recovered during a study of Tregs in tolerant kidney transplant recipients. Method: immunoSEQ multiplex PCR; TCRdb's copy keeps in-frame clones and lacks some. Here the sample spans fewer than 55,000 clones, approximately 90% being singletons. Germline loops: CDR1 KGHSH, CDR2 LQKENI. V shed 3 bases and J 3 bases; nucleotides not matched to a gene: 7. The CDR3 is 16 residues long. The nonmyeloablative bone marrow transplants came from related graft donors, with transient mixed chimerism. CD4+CD25+CD127- Tregs, CD4+CD25- non-Tregs, CD4 and CD8 cells were sorted. The source material was CD8+ T cells from blood (PBMCs), sampled 12 months after the transplant. The chain employs TRBV18 and TRBJ2-7; 11 nucleotides agree with TRBD2. This clonotype was obtained from a human patient who received a combined kidney and bone marrow transplant. Some T cells may be provided by the graft donor. The CDR3 here is CASSPTGLADHYEQYF. The CDR3 nucleotides are TGTGCCAGCTCACCGACGGGACTAGCGGACCACTACGAGCAGTACTTC.